This T cell receptor beta chain is from a study of blood T cell repertoires in COVID-19. Deletions cut 7 bases from V and 6 bases from J, with 12 bases between. CDR1 is SNHLY and CDR2 is FYNNEI in the germline V gene. The CDR3 spans 13 residues. Original processing notes: The assay estimated nucleated cells by amplifying reference gene primers. Repertoires were generated with immunoSEQ multiplex PCR, while TCRdb's copy carries only in-frame clones and drops some. The V and J calls and clone size were taken over from that table, and D and trimming were inferred from the DNA. Seen here are tens of thousands of clones, about 86% observed once, and the top ten hold around 4.8%.

Sequenced sample: peripheral blood. This clonotype was sampled from a man between 60 and 75 years old with acute or convalescent COVID-19. V usage is TRBV2 and J usage is TRBJ2-2, with TRBD2 as a possible D gene (6 bases). CDR3 amino acids: CASNPEGSGELFF. The CDR3 DNA reads as TGTGCCAGCAACCCGGAGGGGTCCGGGGAGCTGTTTTTT. Based on the CDR3 plus reference TRBV2 and TRBJ2-2, the full variable domain is EPEVTQTPSHQVTQMGQEVILRCVPISNHLYFYWYRQILGQKVEFLVSFYNNEISEKSEIFDDQFSVERPDGSNFTLKIRSTKLEDSAMYFCASNPEGSGELFFGEGSRLTVL.